This TCR beta chain was obtained from a study of shared clonotypes between healthy human individuals. Overall study results and limits: A handful of donors shared around 5.1% of their naive CD4 clonotypes.

The assay was carried out at the deep level. Each PCR replicate from the sorted subsets contained around 0.2 ug DNA, which is tens of thousands of T cell genomes. The protocol was immunoSEQ multiplex PCR, while the TCRdb copy is restricted to in-frame clones and leaves out a portion. The table lists some 1 million clones, around 76% of them singletons. This CDR3 region has 11 residues. V was trimmed by 5 bases and J by 1 base, leaving 5 bases between them. CDR1 is DFQATT, CDR2 SNEGSKA, per germline (reference sequence). This clone was seen at least ten times. Its target is unknown. This same CDR3 is encoded by further DNA sequences in the sample.

The material sequenced was memory CD4+ T cells sorted from blood. The subset denotes: CD45RA-negative fraction. V and J are TRBV20-1 and TRBJ1-1; D gene unclear. The clonotype originates from a man between 18 and 29 years old in good health. The CDR3 DNA reads as TGCAGTGCTCGGGGGAACACTGAAGCTTTCTTT. Encoded protein: CSARGNTEAFF.